The next 10 T cell receptor beta chains were all read from a single sample in a study of blood T cell repertoires in COVID-19. This table comes from immunoSEQ multiplex PCR, and its TCRdb copy is limited to in-frame clones, with some not included. The sample yields approximately 100,000 clones, over 80% seen once. Sequenced input: peripheral blood. The receptor source for this set is a man aged 50-60 years with active COVID-19.

The chain combines TRBV7-9 with TRBJ1-3; 8 nucleotides line up with TRBD1. The CDR3 is 15 amino acids. Germline V gene lookup returns CDR1 SEHNR and CDR2 FQNEAQ (reference sequence). Germline trimming cut 5 bases from V and 8 bases from J; bases unmatched to any gene: 11. Here the CDR3 reads CASSPRTGLQDTIYF. CDR3 DNA: TGTGCCAGCAGCCCTCGGACAGGGTTACAGGACACCATATATTTT.

This chain links TRBV28 with TRBJ1-2; no clear D gene. The V gene lost 6 bases and the J gene lost 8 bases, with 16 bases spanning the gap. From germline, CDR1 is MDHEN and CDR2 SYDVKM. This CDR3 region has 13 residues. CDR3 in DNA: TGTGCCAGCAGCGAGGGCGCCTGGGGAGGCTACACCTTC. Its translation is CASSEGAWGGYTF.

DNA for the CDR3: TGTGCCAGCAGCCCTCCGGGAGTCGGGGAGCTGTTTTTT. Amino acid sequence: CASSPPGVGELFF. V is TRBV14 and J is TRBJ2-2; TRBD2 is a possible D gene (6 bases). CDR1 is SGHDN, CDR2 FVKESK, per germline. This CDR3 contains 13 residues. Trimming removed 4 bases at V and 7 bases at J, with 10 bases between.

The DNA of the CDR3 is TGTGCCAGCAGTTTTGTCGTCCTCCGGGGGGCGGTTTATCAGCCCCAGCATTTT. Translation: CASSFVVLRGAVYQPQHF. The rearrangement joins TRBV28 to TRBJ1-5; weak D call: TRBD1 (6 bases). CDR3 size: 18 residues. V was cut by 3 bases and J by 5 bases, with 23 bases left in between. CDR1 MDHEN and CDR2 SYDVKM come from the germline V gene. The full variable domain, with the rest looked up from reference TRBV28 and TRBJ1-5, is DVKVTQSSRYLVKRTGEKVFLECVQDMDHENMFWYRQDPGLGLRLIYFSYDVKMKEKGDIPEGYSVSREKKERFSLILESASTNQTSMYLCASSFVVLRGAVYQPQHFGDGTRLSIL.

This chain links TRBV28 with TRBJ2-1, with a weak D call TRBD2 (6 bases). This CDR3 has 15 residues. Germline V gene data show CDR1 as MDHEN and CDR2 as SYDVKM. Deletions cut 10 bases from V and 1 base from J, with 17 bases between. CDR3 DNA: TGTGCCACCTCTGGGGGAGCGGGTTCCTACAATGAGCAGTTCTTC. Its translation is CATSGGAGSYNEQFF. Drawing the rest from reference TRBV28 and TRBJ2-1, the complete variable domain is DVKVTQSSRYLVKRTGEKVFLECVQDMDHENMFWYRQDPGLGLRLIYFSYDVKMKEKGDIPEGYSVSREKKERFSLILESASTNQTSMYLCATSGGAGSYNEQFFGPGTRLTVL.

The rearrangement links TRBV6-5 to TRBJ2-7; weak D call: TRBD2 (5 bases). The CDR3 has 14 amino acids. The ends were cut back, 7 bases at V and 4 bases at J, with 17 bases in the middle. The germline gives CDR1 MNHEY, CDR2 SVGAGI. This chain's CDR3 is CASTTFFGEYEQYF. CDR3 coding DNA: TGTGCCAGCACCACATTTTTCGGGGAGTACGAGCAGTACTTC.

V and J are TRBV14 and TRBJ2-1; 7 nucleotides match TRBD2. Germline CDR1 reads SGHDN; CDR2 reads FVKESK. The V gene end was trimmed by 1 base and the J gene end by 1 base; junction bases not matched to a gene: 4. This CDR3 contains 16 residues. The CDR3 loop reads CASSQAGLLSYNEQFF. DNA of the CDR3: TGTGCCAGCAGCCAAGCGGGACTATTGTCCTACAATGAGCAGTTCTTC.

The chain combines TRBV7-9 with TRBJ2-2; TRBD1 is a possible D gene (5 bases). Per the germline V gene, CDR1 is SEHNR and CDR2 is FQNEAQ (reference sequence). CDR3 length equals 13 residues. Trimming pared 6 bases from V and 6 bases from J, leaving 11 bases between. In DNA, the CDR3 is TGTGCCAGCAGTTCAACAGGAGCCGGGGAGCTGTTTTTT. This translates into CASSSTGAGELFF.

The genes are TRBV28 and TRBJ1-5; 9 bases are shared with TRBD1. This CDR3 contains 14 residues. Germline values: CDR1 MDHEN, CDR2 SYDVKM. Trimming took 5 bases from V and 5 from J; bases not matched to a gene: 4. The CDR3 region is CASSPGQGYQPQHF. The DNA for the CDR3 is TGTGCCAGCAGTCCGGGACAGGGATATCAGCCCCAGCATTTT.

This clone was detected only a few times. The chain joins TRBV15 to TRBJ2-1, with D maybe TRBD2 (5 bases). This CDR3 is 13 amino acids long. V dropped 1 base and J dropped 7 bases, with 8 bases sitting between them. CDR1 is LNHNV, CDR2 YYDKDF, per germline (reference sequence). The DNA for the CDR3 is TGTGCCACCAGCAGAGGGACTCTTAATGAGCAGTTCTTC. Amino acid sequence: CATSRGTLNEQFF.